The rows below give T cell receptor beta chains drawn from one sample of a study of T-cell reconstitution after alpha-beta-depleted transplantation in children. Each CDR3 protein gets one entry after TCRdb re-called the PCR reads with MiXCR. The table records about 300,000 distinct CDR3 sequences, less than 9.5% of them present only once. The material was peripheral blood, obtained 360 days after TCRalphabeta/CD19-depleted stem cell transplant. The receptors derive from a female patient aged 2-9 years who had a stem cell transplant for Fanconi anemia, so the T cells may come from the graft donor. The CDR3 runs from the conserved cysteine through the conserved F or W. The D gene is left open where the match is weak. Where a row states a size, it is once, few, many or the class of an expanded clone; other rows omit it.

j_call v_call d_call clone_size cdr3_nt cdr3_aa
TRBJ2-7 TRBV27 TRBD1 many TGTGCCAGCAGTTACAGGGGGCAAGGCTACGAGCAGTACTTC CASSYRGQGYEQYF
TRBJ1-6 TRBV28 TRBD1 many TGTGCCAGCAGTTTATCTTGGACAGGGCGCTCACCCCTCCACTTT CASSLSWTGRSPLHF
TRBJ2-2 TRBV19 TRBD1 few TGTGCCAGTAGTATTTCCGGCATGGGGACAGGGAAAACCGGGGAGCTGTTTTTT CASSISGMGTGKTGELFF
TRBJ2-6 TRBV6-5 . . TGTGCCAGCAGTTACTACGGGCTGGGTTCTGGGGCCAACGTCCTGACTTTC CASSYYGLGSGANVLTF
TRBJ2-3 TRBV20-1 TRBD2 . TGCAGTGCTAGAGGCGTAGCGGGAGGACGTACAGATACGCAGTATTTT CSARGVAGGRTDTQYF
TRBJ1-1 TRBV15 . many TGTGCCACCAGCAGAGAGAACAGGGATATTGGGTATGAAGCTTTCTTT CATSRENRDIGYEAFF
TRBJ2-7 TRBV2 . few TGTGCCAGCAGATTTAATGAGGTCTCCTACGAGCAGTACTTC CASRFNEVSYEQYF
TRBJ1-1 TRBV12-3/TRBV12-4 . many TGTGCCAGCAGCCAGGGACACGGAGCTTTCTTT CASSQGHGAFF
TRBJ2-1 TRBV14 TRBD2 many TGTGCCAGCAGCCAAGGCCTAGCGGTCTACAATGAGCAGTTCTTC CASSQGLAVYNEQFF
TRBJ2-7 TRBV7-9 . medium-sized TGTGCCAGCAGCAAGGGGAGCTCCTACGAGCAGTACTTC CASSKGSSYEQYF
TRBJ2-7 TRBV7-2 . many TGTGCCAGCAGCAAACAATACGAGCAGTACTTC CASSKQYEQYF
TRBJ2-3 TRBV27 . . TGTGCCAGCAGTTTTCGCGTCGCTAGCACAGATACGCAGTATTTT CASSFRVASTDTQYF
TRBJ2-1 TRBV3-1 TRBD2 many TGTGCCAGCAGCGTCCCGCCGGGACTAGCGGAGTTTGAGCAGTTCTTC CASSVPPGLAEFEQFF
TRBJ2-3 TRBV15 . many TGTGCCACCAGCAGAGATCCGCCAGATACGCAGTATTTT CATSRDPPDTQYF
TRBJ2-2 TRBV3-1 TRBD2 . TGTGCCAGCAGCCAAGAGAGCCATGCGGGGGGCGAACCAAGATCGAACACCGGGGAGCTGTTTTTT CASSQESHAGGEPRSNTGELFF
TRBJ2-5 TRBV5-1 TRBD1 few TGCGCCAGCAGCTTGGAGGGGGCCTGGCAAGAGACCCAGTACTTC CASSLEGAWQETQYF
TRBJ1-3 TRBV12-3/TRBV12-4 . many TGTGCCAGCAGTTTATATCTATCTGGAAACACCATATATTTT CASSLYLSGNTIYF
TRBJ2-1 TRBV6-4 TRBD1 . TGTGCCAGCAGTGACTCGGGGGACAGTTCCTACAATGAGCAGTTCTTC CASSDSGDSSYNEQFF
TRBJ2-2 TRBV12-3/TRBV12-4 TRBD2 many TGTGCCAGCACCCTAGCGGGAGTGAACACCGGGGAGCTGTTTTTT CASTLAGVNTGELFF
TRBJ2-1 TRBV7-9 . many TGTGCCAGCAGTCCCGAGGCAGTCCCTCTGAGGAATGAGCAGTTCTTC CASSPEAVPLRNEQFF
TRBJ1-2 TRBV15 . few TGTGCCACCAGTTCCGGGAGAAATATCTATGGCTACACCTTC CATSSGRNIYGYTF
TRBJ1-1 TRBV7-8 . . TGTGCCAGCAGCTTATGGACCCTGAACACTGAAGCTTTCTTT CASSLWTLNTEAFF
TRBJ1-1 TRBV6-6 . many TGTGCCAGCCACCGGACGGAGGTCACTGAAGCTTTCTTT CASHRTEVTEAFF
TRBJ2-3 TRBV19 . . TGTGCCAGTAGAGAAGGAGACTCTAGCACAGATACGCAGTATTTT CASREGDSSTDTQYF
TRBJ1-3 TRBV12-3/TRBV12-4 TRBD1 many TGTGCCAGCAGTTGGGGACAGCGCGAATTCACCATATATTTT CASSWGQREFTIYF
TRBJ2-7 TRBV6-1 TRBD1 many TGTGCCAGCAGAGGACAGGGGGTTACCTACGAGCAGTACTTC CASRGQGVTYEQYF
TRBJ2-7 TRBV19 . few TGTGCCAGTAGTTGGGGATACGAGCAGTACTTC CASSWGYEQYF
TRBJ1-5 TRBV27 . few TGTGCCAGCAGTTTATCTGTGACAGGCAATCAGCCCCAGCATTTT CASSLSVTGNQPQHF
TRBJ2-2 TRBV7-3 TRBD1 . TGTGCCAGCAGCGAAACAGGGGCGACCCGGACCAGGGAGCTGTTTTTT CASSETGATRTRELFF
TRBJ2-4 TRBV12-3/TRBV12-4 . . TGTGCCAGCAGGGGAATTACAGGGGCGGGGAACATTCAGTACTTC CASRGITGAGNIQYF
TRBJ1-2 TRBV4-3 . few TGCGCCAGCAGCCAAGAAATCAGAGGATCGGGCACCTATGGCTACACCTTC CASSQEIRGSGTYGYTF
TRBJ2-1 TRBV27 TRBD2 many TGTGCCAGCAGCCGTACTCGCGGGGGAACCCACTCCTACAATGAGCAGTTCTTC CASSRTRGGTHSYNEQFF
TRBJ2-7 TRBV27 TRBD1 many TGTGCCAGCAGTTTAGGACAGGGGTTCTACGAGCAGTACTTC CASSLGQGFYEQYF
TRBJ1-4 TRBV20-1 TRBD1 . TGCAGTGCTAGAGATCCGACGGGACAGGGGGCGGGGGGTGAAAAACTGTTTTTT CSARDPTGQGAGGEKLFF
TRBJ1-6 TRBV28 . . TGTGCCAGCAGACGGGGGACGGATTATAATTCACCCCTCCACTTT CASRRGTDYNSPLHF
TRBJ2-5 TRBV9 . many TGTGCCAGCAGCGTAGAGTCCAACATCCAAGAGACCCAGTACTTC CASSVESNIQETQYF
TRBJ2-5 TRBV30 . once TGTGCCTGGACCCGAAAAGAGACCCAGTACTTC CAWTRKETQYF
TRBJ2-3 TRBV7-9 . few TGTGCCCTCCCAGGTGGGGCAGATACGCAGTATTTT CALPGGADTQYF
TRBJ1-1 TRBV29-1 . many TGCAGCGGTTTGCGGGGGAACACTGAAGCTTTCTTT CSGLRGNTEAFF
TRBJ2-3 TRBV12-3/TRBV12-4 TRBD2 many TGTGCCAGCAGACTACTAGCGGGGTCACCATTTAGCACAGATACGCAGTATTTT CASRLLAGSPFSTDTQYF
TRBJ2-2 TRBV10-3 . many TGTGCCATCAGTGAGCCCCTTCCGGGACGAGGCGGGGAGCTGTTTTTT CAISEPLPGRGGELFF
TRBJ1-4 TRBV2 . . TGTGCCAGCAGCCCGCCAGGAAAACTGTTTTTT CASSPPGKLFF
TRBJ2-7 TRBV28 . many TGTGCCAGCAGTTTAACTCCCCCCTACGAGCAGTACTTC CASSLTPPYEQYF
TRBJ1-1 TRBV20-1 . many TGCAGTGCCGGAAGGGCAGGGAGGGACACTGAAGCTTTCTTT CSAGRAGRDTEAFF
TRBJ1-1 TRBV11-1 TRBD1 . TGTGCCAGCAGCCTAACGACAGGGGGGTTGTTCGCTTTCTTT CASSLTTGGLFAFF
TRBJ1-2 TRBV29-1 TRBD1 few TGCAGCGTTAGTACAGGACAGGGGGCACGGGGCTACACCTTC CSVSTGQGARGYTF
TRBJ2-5 TRBV4-2 . . TGTGCCAGCAGCCAAGAGCTAGGCGGGGGCCCTACCAGCCAAGAGACCCAGTACTTC CASSQELGGGPTSQETQYF
TRBJ2-1 TRBV4-3 . many TGCGCCAGCAGCCAAGTCTACAGGGACAATGAGCAGTTCTTC CASSQVYRDNEQFF
TRBJ1-3 TRBV7-2 TRBD1 few TGTGCCAGCAGCCGATGGACAGGCTCTGGAAACACCATATATTTT CASSRWTGSGNTIYF
TRBJ2-3 TRBV6-4 . . TGTGCCAGCAGCCTTCGTCCCGGCACAGATACGCAGTATTTT CASSLRPGTDTQYF
TRBJ1-5 TRBV20-1 . . TGCAGTGCTAGAGATTCTGGACGGGGAAATCAGCCCCAGCATTTT CSARDSGRGNQPQHF